This T cell receptor (beta chain) was obtained from a study of control samples from healthy donors and cancer patients. CDR1 and CDR2 from the germline V gene are MDHEN and SYDVKM. This CDR3 comprises 15 residues. Trimming took 2 bases from V and 3 from J; bases not matched to a gene: 7. Method: immunoSEQ multiplex PCR; TCRdb's copy keeps in-frame clones and lacks some. The sample yields 170,000 or so clones, under 95% seen once. The genes are TRBV28 and TRBJ2-7, with 7 positions matching TRBD1. This receptor was taken from a woman younger than 35 in good health. The sample comprised blood. As DNA, the CDR3 is TGTGCCAGCAGTTTAGGCCGCAGGGGGTACTACGAGCAGTACTTC. Amino acids: CASSLGRRGYYEQYF.